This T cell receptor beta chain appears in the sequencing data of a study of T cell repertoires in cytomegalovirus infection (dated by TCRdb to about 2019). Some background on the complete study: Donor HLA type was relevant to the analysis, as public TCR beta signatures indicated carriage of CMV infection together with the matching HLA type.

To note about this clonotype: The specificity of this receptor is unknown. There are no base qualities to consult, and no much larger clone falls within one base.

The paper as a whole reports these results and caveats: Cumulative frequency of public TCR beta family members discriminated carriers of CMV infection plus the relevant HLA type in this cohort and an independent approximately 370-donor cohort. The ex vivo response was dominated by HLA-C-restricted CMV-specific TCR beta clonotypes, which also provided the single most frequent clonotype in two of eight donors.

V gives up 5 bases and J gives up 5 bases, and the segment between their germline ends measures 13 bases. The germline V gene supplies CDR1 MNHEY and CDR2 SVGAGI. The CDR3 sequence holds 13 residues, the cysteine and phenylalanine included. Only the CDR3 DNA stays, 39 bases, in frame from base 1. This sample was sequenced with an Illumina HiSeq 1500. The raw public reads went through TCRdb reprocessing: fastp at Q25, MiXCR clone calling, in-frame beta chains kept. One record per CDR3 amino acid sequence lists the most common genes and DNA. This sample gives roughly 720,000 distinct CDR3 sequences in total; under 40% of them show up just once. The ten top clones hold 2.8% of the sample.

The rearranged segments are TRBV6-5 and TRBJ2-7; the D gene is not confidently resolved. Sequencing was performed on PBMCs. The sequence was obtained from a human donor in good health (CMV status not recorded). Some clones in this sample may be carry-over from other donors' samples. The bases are TGTGCCAGCAGTATAAGGACGGAAGACGAGCAGTACTTC. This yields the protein CASSIRTEDEQYF.